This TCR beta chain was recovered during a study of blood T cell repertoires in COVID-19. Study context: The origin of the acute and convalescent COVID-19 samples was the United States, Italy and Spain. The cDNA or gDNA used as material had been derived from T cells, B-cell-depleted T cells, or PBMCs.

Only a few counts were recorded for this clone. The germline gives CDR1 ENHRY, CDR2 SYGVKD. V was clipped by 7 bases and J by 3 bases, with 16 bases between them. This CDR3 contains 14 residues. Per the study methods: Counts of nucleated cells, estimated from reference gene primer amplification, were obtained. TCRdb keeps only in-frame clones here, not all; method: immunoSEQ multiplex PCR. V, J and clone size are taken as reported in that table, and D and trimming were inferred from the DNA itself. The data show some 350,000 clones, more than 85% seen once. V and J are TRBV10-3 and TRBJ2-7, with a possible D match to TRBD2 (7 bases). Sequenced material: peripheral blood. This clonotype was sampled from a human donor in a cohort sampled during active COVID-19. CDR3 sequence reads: CAIKDGGALYEQYF. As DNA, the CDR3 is TGTGCCATCAAGGATGGGGGGGCACTCTACGAGCAGTACTTC.